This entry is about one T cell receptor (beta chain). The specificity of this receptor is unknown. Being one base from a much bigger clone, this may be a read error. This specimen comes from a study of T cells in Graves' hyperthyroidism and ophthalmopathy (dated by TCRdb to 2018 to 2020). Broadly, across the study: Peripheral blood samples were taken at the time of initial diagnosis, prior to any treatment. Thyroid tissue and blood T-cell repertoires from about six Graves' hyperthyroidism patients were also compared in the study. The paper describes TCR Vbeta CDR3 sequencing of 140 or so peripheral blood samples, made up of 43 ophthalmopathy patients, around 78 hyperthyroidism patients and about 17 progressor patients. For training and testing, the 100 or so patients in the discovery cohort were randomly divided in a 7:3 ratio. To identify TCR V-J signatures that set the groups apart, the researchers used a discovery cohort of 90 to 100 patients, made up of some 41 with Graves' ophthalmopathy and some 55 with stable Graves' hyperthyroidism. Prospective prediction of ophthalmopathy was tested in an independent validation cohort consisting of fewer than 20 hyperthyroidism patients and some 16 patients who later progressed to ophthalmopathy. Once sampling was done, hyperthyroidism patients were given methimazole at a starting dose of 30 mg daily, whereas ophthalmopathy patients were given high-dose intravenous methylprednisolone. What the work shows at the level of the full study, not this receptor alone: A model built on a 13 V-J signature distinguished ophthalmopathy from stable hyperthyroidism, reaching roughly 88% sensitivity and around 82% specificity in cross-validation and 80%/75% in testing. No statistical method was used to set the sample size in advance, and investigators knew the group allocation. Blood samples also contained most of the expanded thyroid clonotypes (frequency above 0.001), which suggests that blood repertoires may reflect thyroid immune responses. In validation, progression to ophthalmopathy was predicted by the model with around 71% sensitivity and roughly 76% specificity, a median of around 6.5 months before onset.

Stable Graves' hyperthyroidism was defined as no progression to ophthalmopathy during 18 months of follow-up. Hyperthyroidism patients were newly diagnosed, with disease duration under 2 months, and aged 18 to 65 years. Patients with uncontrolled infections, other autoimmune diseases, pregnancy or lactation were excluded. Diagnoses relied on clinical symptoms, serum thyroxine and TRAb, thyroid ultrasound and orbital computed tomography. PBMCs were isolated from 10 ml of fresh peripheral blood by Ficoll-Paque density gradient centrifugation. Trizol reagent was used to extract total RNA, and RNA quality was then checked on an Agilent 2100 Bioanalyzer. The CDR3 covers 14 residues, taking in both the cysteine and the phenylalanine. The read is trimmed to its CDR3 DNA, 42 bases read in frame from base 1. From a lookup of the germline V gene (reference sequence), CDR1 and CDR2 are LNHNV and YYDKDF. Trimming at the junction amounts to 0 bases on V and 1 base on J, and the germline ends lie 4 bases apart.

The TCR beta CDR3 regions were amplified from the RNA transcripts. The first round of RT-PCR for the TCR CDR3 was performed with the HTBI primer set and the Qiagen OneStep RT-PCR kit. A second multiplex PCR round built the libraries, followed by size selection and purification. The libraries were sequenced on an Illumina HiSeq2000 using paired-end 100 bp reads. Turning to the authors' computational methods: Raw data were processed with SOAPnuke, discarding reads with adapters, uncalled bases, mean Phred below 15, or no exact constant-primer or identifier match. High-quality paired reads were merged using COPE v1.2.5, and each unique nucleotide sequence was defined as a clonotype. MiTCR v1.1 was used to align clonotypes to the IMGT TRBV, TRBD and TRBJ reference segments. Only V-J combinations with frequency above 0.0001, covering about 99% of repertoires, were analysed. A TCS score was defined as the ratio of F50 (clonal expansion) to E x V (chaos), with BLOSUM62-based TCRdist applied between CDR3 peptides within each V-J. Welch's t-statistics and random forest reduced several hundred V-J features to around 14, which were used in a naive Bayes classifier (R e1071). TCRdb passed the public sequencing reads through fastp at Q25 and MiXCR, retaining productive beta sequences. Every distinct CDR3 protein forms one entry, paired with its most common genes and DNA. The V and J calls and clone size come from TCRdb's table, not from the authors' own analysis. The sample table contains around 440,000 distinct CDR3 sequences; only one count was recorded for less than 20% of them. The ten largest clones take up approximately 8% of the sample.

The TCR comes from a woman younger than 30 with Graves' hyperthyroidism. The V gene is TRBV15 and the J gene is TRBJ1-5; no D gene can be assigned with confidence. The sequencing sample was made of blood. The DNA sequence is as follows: TGTGCCACCAGCAGAGATAGGAGCAATCAGCCCCAGCATTTT. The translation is CATSRDRSNQPQHF. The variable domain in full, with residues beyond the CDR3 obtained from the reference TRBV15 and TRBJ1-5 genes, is DAMVIQNPRYQVTQFGKPVTLSCSQTLNHNVMYWYQQKSSQAPKLLFHYYDKDFNNEADTPDNFQSRRPNTSFCFLDIRSPGLGDTAMYLCATSRDRSNQPQHFGDGTRLSIL.